This paragraph covers one TCR beta chain sequence. As yet, its antigen is unknown. The source of the sample is a study of OX40 agonist ivuxolimab in advanced cancers. Overall study: Among those enrolled, mean age was about 62 years (range roughly 23 to 79) and 75% to 85% were male.

Whole-study findings and limits: Part of the nonresponder group also had normalized T-cell clonal expansion that was low.

Trimming cost V 3 bases and J 0 bases, with 8 bases left between them. CDR1 SGHTA and CDR2 FQGTGA come from the germline V gene. CDR3 length: 14 amino acids. Sequenced by immunoSEQ multiplex PCR; TCRdb stores in-frame clones only, minus some. The sample lists roughly 72,000 clones; over 75% were seen once. The clonotype was recovered from an adult with an advanced solid tumor such as melanoma, head and neck, liver or kidney cancer. This specimen was CD4+ or CD8+ T cells sorted from blood, taken in a trial of the OX40 agonist ivuxolimab. The chain links TRBV7-3 to TRBJ2-5; D tentatively reads TRBD1 or TRBD2 (5 bases each). CDR3 DNA: TGTGCCAGCAGCTTTGGGGGATACCAAGAGACCCAGTACTTC. It encodes CASSFGGYQETQYF.